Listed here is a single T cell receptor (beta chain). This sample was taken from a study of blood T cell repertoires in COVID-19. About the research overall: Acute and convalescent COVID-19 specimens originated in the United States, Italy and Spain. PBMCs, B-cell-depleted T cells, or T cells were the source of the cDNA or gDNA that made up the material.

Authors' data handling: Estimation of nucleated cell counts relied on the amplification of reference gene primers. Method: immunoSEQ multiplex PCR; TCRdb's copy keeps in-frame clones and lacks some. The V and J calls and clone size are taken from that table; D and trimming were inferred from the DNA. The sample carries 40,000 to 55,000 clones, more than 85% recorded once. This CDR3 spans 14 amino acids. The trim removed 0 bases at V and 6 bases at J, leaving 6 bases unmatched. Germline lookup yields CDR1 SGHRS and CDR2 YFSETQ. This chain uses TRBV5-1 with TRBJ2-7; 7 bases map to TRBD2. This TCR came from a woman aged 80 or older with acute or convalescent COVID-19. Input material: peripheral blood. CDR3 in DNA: TGCGCCAGCAGCTTGGACAGCGGGATTCGCGAGCAGTACTTC. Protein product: CASSLDSGIREQYF.